This is a list of T cell receptor beta chains from one sample in a study of CXCR3-negative and CXCR3-positive naive CD8 T cells. From the 5' RACE reads, TCRdb lists one entry per CDR3 protein and no DNA. The data include approximately 120,000 distinct CDR3 sequences; the top ten clones carry approximately 0.36%. The source material was naive CXCR3+ CD8+ T cells from blood. The receptors shown here come from a human donor in good health. Some clones in this sample may be carry-over from other donors' samples. The CDR3 runs from the conserved cysteine through the conserved F or W.

j_call v_call cdr3_aa
TRBJ2-7 TRBV11-2 CASSSDGRSYEQYF
TRBJ2-3 TRBV29-1 CSVDKGIPTDTQYF
TRBJ1-3 TRBV7-6 CASSLEHRGNTIYF
TRBJ2-7 TRBV11-2 CASSSTRCYEQYF
TRBJ2-5 TRBV7-9 CASSAVQETQYF
TRBJ2-4 TRBV11-3 CASSLDPGAKNIQYF
TRBJ2-7 TRBV2 CASSPLAGTLSPYEQYF
TRBJ2-1 TRBV5-5 CASSLSPNDNEQFF
TRBJ1-2 TRBV29-1 CSVESKTDGYTF
TRBJ2-3 TRBV10-2 CASIPPSGDTQYF
TRBJ1-2 TRBV29-1 CSVETGEANGYTF
TRBJ2-5 TRBV19 CASSMRLFQETQYF
TRBJ2-1 TRBV29-1 CSVEPQGGYNEQFF
TRBJ2-7 TRBV3-1 CASSLLAGALYEQYF
TRBJ2-5 TRBV3-1 CASSQVYAAQETQYF
TRBJ1-5 TRBV27 CASSSQQGIIQPQHF
TRBJ2-7 TRBV9 CASSVVGLPGYEQYF
TRBJ2-3 TRBV12-3/TRBV12-4 CASKDSSTDTQYF
TRBJ2-7 TRBV27 CASRLAGGGDEQYF
TRBJ2-1 TRBV28 CASSQGNEQFF
TRBJ2-1 TRBV5-5 CASSLEGDPPYNEQFF
TRBJ2-7 TRBV5-1 CASSWRALYEQYF
TRBJ2-7 TRBV29-1 CSVEDRRLGGIYEQYF
TRBJ2-7 TRBV12-3/TRBV12-4 CASSPGRPSGEQYF
TRBJ2-1 TRBV13 CASSYGLAMNNEQFF
TRBJ2-1 TRBV12-3/TRBV12-4 CASSLEGVFSYNEQFF
TRBJ1-5 TRBV3-1 CASSQDEGFDQPQHF
TRBJ2-7 TRBV13 CASSLVAGVGEQYF
TRBJ2-3 TRBV4-3 CASSQDPAGGPTDTQYF
TRBJ2-1 TRBV24-1 CATSDWGVGLSYNEQFF
TRBJ2-1 TRBV25-1 CASSEWGRGPYNEQFF
TRBJ1-5 TRBV28 CASSWRGQRNQPQHF
TRBJ2-7 TRBV6-5 CASSYSWGQGSYEQYF
TRBJ1-1 TRBV13 CASSYRTGGTEAFF
TRBJ2-3 TRBV29-1 CSVDGTSGAFVDTQYF
TRBJ2-1 TRBV28 CASSFLVEAGDNNEQFF
TRBJ1-1 TRBV7-9 CASSSKDYTEAFF
TRBJ2-1 TRBV12-3/TRBV12-4 CASANDEEGDYNEQFF
TRBJ2-2 TRBV19 CASIELPGFGELFF
TRBJ1-5 TRBV27 CASSPPGQLNQPQHF
TRBJ2-1 TRBV4-1 CASSQEMGLASYNEQFF
TRBJ2-2 TRBV3-1 CASSQSGMNTGELFF
TRBJ2-3 TRBV28 CASSMGLAGLFSTDTQYF